The 31 T cell receptor beta chains below come from one sample, sequenced in a study of cytotoxic CD8 clonotypes in ibrutinib-treated CLL. Only in-frame clones appear in the TCRdb table, and some are missing; sequencing was by immunoSEQ multiplex PCR. The table shows 200,000 to 250,000 clones, with 75% to 80% occurring only once. The source material was PBMCs, sampled after 12 months of ibrutinib treatment. These receptors came from a human donor with chronic lymphocytic leukemia.

This clone was found once. The genes are TRBV30 and TRBJ2-7; TRBD1 aligns across 9 bases. Per the germline V gene, CDR1 is GTSNPN and CDR2 is SVGIG (reference sequence). There are 12 residues in the CDR3. The J segment lost 9 bases and the V segment lost 3 bases, leaving 6 bases of the junction unmatched. The CDR3 reads CAWRQTGGGQYF. In DNA, the CDR3 is TGTGCCTGGAGGCAAACAGGGGGCGGGCAGTACTTC.

The chain has TRBV4-1 and TRBJ2-7, with a weak D call TRBD2 (6 bases). Germline V gene sequence: CDR1 MGHRA, CDR2 YSYEKL. The length of the CDR3 is 15 residues. The germline V and J ends were trimmed by 1 base and 4 bases, with 14 bases remaining between them. The CDR3 sequence: CASSQVEGTLYEQYF. CDR3 nucleotides: TGCGCCAGCAGCCAAGTGGAGGGGACCCTATACGAGCAGTACTTC.

CDR3 sequence reads: CASSPLPSTSGGAGVQYF. DNA of the CDR3: TGTGCCAGCTCACCCCTACCCTCGACTAGCGGGGGGGCCGGGGTGCAGTACTTC. The rearrangement uses TRBV18 and TRBJ2-7; 14 bases line up with TRBD2. J lost 9 bases, V lost 3 bases, and 16 bases had no gene match. The CDR3 covers 18 residues. Looked up from germline, CDR1 is KGHSH and CDR2 is LQKENI.

This chain connects TRBV7-9 to TRBJ2-7; the D call may be TRBD1 or TRBD2 (5 bases each). V lost 5 bases, J lost 3 bases, and 17 bases lay in between. Germline V gives CDR1 SEHNR, CDR2 FQNEAQ (reference sequence). The CDR3 has 15 residues. For the CDR3, the DNA is TGTGCCAGCAGCCAAGATGGGACCGCAGACTACGAGCAGTACTTC. It specifies CASSQDGTADYEQYF.

The chain joins TRBV5-1 to TRBJ1-1, with D maybe TRBD1 (5 bases). The CDR3 length is 15 residues. CDR1 and CDR2 from the germline V gene are SGHRS and YFSETQ. The V and J ends lost 3 bases and 3 bases respectively, with 15 bases between them. The chain's CDR3 is CASSSLAGGDTEAFF. CDR3 in DNA: TGCGCCAGCAGCTCCCTGGCTGGGGGGGACACTGAAGCTTTCTTT.

This chain connects TRBV11-2 to TRBJ2-2; a weak D match, TRBD2 (6 bases). V was cut by 7 bases and J by 4 bases, with 22 bases left in between. Germline lookup yields CDR1 SGHAT and CDR2 FQNNGV. This CDR3 contains 17 residues. DNA for the CDR3: TGTGCCAGCACCCATCCGGAGGGAGACAGTTCCACCGGGGAGCTGTTTTTT. Its translation is CASTHPEGDSSTGELFF.

This clone was detected only a few times. CDR3 residues: CASSLASTQDTQYF. The CDR3, as DNA: TGCGCCAGCAGCTTGGCGTCGACACAAGATACGCAGTATTTT. The chain couples TRBV5-1 to TRBJ2-3; D remains unclear. This CDR3 comprises 14 residues. Per the germline V gene, CDR1 is SGHRS and CDR2 is YFSETQ. V was cut by 0 bases and J by 5 bases, with 10 bases left in between.

The chain employs TRBV7-8 and TRBJ2-3; D ambiguous. CDR1 and CDR2 from the germline V gene are SGHVS and FQNEAQ. Trimming removed 5 bases from V and 3 bases from J, with 9 bases in between. This CDR3 is built from 13 residues. The CDR3 is CASSALGTDTQYF. The CDR3 nucleotides read TGTGCCAGCAGCGCCCTAGGGACAGATACGCAGTATTTT.

The chain combines TRBV5-4 with TRBJ2-2; 7 positions agree with TRBD2. Looked up from germline, CDR1 is SGHNT and CDR2 is YYREEE (reference sequence). This CDR3 spans 13 amino acids. CDR3 protein: CAMRESWTGELFF. The CDR3 region has the DNA TGTGCAATGCGGGAGTCGTGGACCGGGGAGCTGTTTTTT.

J is TRBJ2-7 and V is TRBV19, with D possibly matching TRBD1 (6 bases). The germline V gene encodes CDR1 LNHDA and CDR2 SQIVND (reference sequence). V lost 6 bases, J lost 4 bases, and 10 bases lay in between. CDR3 size: 12 residues. CDR3 nucleotides: TGTGCCAGTAGAAAACAGGGTTACGAGCAGTACTTC. Encoded protein: CASRKQGYEQYF. Using reference TRBV19 and TRBJ2-7 for the parts outside the CDR3, the full variable domain is DGGITQSPKYLFRKEGQNVTLSCEQNLNHDAMYWYRQDPGQGLRLIYYSQIVNDFQKGDIAEGYSVSREKKESFPLTVTSAQKNPTAFYLCASRKQGYEQYFGPGTRLTVT.

The chain employs TRBV7-9 and TRBJ2-6; a possible D gene is TRBD1 (5 bases). This CDR3 is built from 17 residues. The germline V gene has CDR1 SEHNR and CDR2 FQNEAQ (reference sequence). V was shortened by 10 bases and J by 2 bases, with 21 bases between the two germline ends. The CDR3 nucleotides read TGTGCCACCCAGCCAGGGCTATTCAAGACTGGGGCCAACGTCCTGACTTTC. Translated: CATQPGLFKTGANVLTF.

For this clone: A read error may explain this, as a much larger clone is one base away. The chain carries TRBV7-9 and TRBJ1-3, with 9 bases fitting TRBD1. The CDR3 is made up of 15 amino acids. Unmatched junction bases numbered 1, after V lost 4 bases and J lost 0 bases. Germline CDR1 reads SEHNR; CDR2 reads FQNEAQ (reference sequence). The CDR3 reads CASSSTGGSGNTIYF. The DNA for the CDR3 is TGTGCCAGCAGCTCGACAGGGGGCTCTGGAAACACCATATATTTT.

The chain's CDR3 is CASRGRDRRNYGYTF. The CDR3 DNA sequence: TGTGCCAGTAGGGGCCGGGACAGACGAAACTATGGCTACACCTTC. This chain connects TRBV19 to TRBJ1-2, with TRBD1 identical over 7 bases. The V gene end was trimmed by 6 bases and the J gene end by 2 bases; junction bases not matched to a gene: 9. Germline V gene data show CDR1 as LNHDA and CDR2 as SQIVND (reference sequence). The CDR3 covers 15 residues.

In its sample, this clone was seen a few times. This sequence joins TRBV5-6 and TRBJ1-2, with D perhaps matching TRBD1 (5 bases). V was shortened by 2 bases and J by 4 bases, with 9 bases between the two germline ends. Germline V gene lookup returns CDR1 SGHDT and CDR2 YYEEEE. There are 13 residues in the CDR3. The DNA for the CDR3 is TGTGCCAGCAGCTTAGGGACCACCTATGGCTACACCTTC. Protein: CASSLGTTYGYTF.

The chain couples TRBV27 to TRBJ2-3; D unclear. V was pared by 9 bases and J by 3 bases, with 10 bases between. This CDR3 is 12 amino acids long. Germline values: CDR1 MNHEY, CDR2 SMNVEV (reference sequence). The CDR3 region has the DNA TGTGCCAGTTGGGGTGGAACAGATACGCAGTATTTT. It yields the protein CASWGGTDTQYF.

The chain is built from TRBV11-2 and TRBJ2-3; the D is unclear. V was trimmed by 4 bases and J by 4 bases, leaving 9 bases between them. The V gene's germline CDR1 is SGHAT and CDR2 FQNNGV. This CDR3 has 13 residues. The CDR3, as DNA: TGTGCCAGCAGCTCGTGGGTCCCAGATACGCAGTATTTT. Its translation: CASSSWVPDTQYF.

This sequence joins TRBV11-3 and TRBJ2-2, with 9 bases that match TRBD2. The CDR3 runs 14 residues. Trimming cost V 3 bases and J 6 bases; bases outside gene matches: 2. Germline CDR1 reads SGHNT; CDR2 reads YENEEA. The CDR3 region is CASSLGLAAGELFF. In DNA, the CDR3 is TGTGCCAGCAGCTTGGGACTAGCTGCCGGGGAGCTGTTTTTT.

CDR3 DNA sequence: TGCAGCGTAGTGGGACAGTTTAACTATGGCTACACCTTC. It codes for CSVVGQFNYGYTF. The V and J genes are TRBV29-1 and TRBJ1-2; 7 positions agree with TRBD1. Unmatched junction bases numbered 5, after V lost 6 bases and J lost 1 base. The germline gives CDR1 SQVTM, CDR2 ANQGSEA. The CDR3 loop spans 13 amino acids.

The chain has TRBV7-2 and TRBJ2-3; D perhaps matches TRBD2 (5 bases). The CDR3 runs to 14 residues. With 3 bases removed from V and 0 bases from J, the gap between germline ends came to 7 bases. Germline V CDR1 and CDR2: SGHTA, FQGNSA. CDR3 in amino acids: CASSFPGSTDTQYF. CDR3 DNA sequence: TGTGCCAGCAGCTTCCCGGGGAGCACAGATACGCAGTATTTT.

Remarks on this clone: A single base is all that separates this from a far larger clone, so a read error is likely. The rearrangement links TRBV5-1 to TRBJ2-7; possibly TRBD1 for D (5 bases). This CDR3 is 15 amino acids long. Trimming took 5 bases from V and 0 from J, leaving 15 bases between them. Germline lookup yields CDR1 SGHRS and CDR2 YFSETQ. CDR3 region: CASSDADSLSYEQYF. The CDR3 region has the DNA TGCGCCAGCAGTGATGCCGACAGCCTCTCCTACGAGCAGTACTTC.

This chain connects TRBV5-1 to TRBJ2-1, with 13 nucleotides matching TRBD2. The V segment lost 4 bases and the J segment 5 bases; nucleotides outside the gene matches: 3. Per germline, CDR1 SGHRS and CDR2 YFSETQ. This CDR3 contains 15 residues. The CDR3 nucleotides are TGCGCCAGCAGCAGACTAGCGGGAGGCCACAATGAGCAGTTCTTC. Translating it yields CASSRLAGGHNEQFF.

This chain uses TRBV7-9 with TRBJ1-5; D ambiguous. Germline V lookup: CDR1 SEHNR, CDR2 FQNEAQ (reference sequence). V lost 5 bases, J lost 5 bases, and 19 bases lay in between. This CDR3 has 16 amino acids. CDR3 sequence: CASSTHNHAGDQPQHF. In DNA, the CDR3 is TGTGCCAGCAGCACACACAACCATGCGGGTGATCAGCCCCAGCATTTT.

J is TRBJ2-2 and V is TRBV5-1, with a possible D match to TRBD1 (5 bases). V was shortened by 5 bases and J by 1 base, with 18 bases between the two germline ends. The germline gives CDR1 SGHRS, CDR2 YFSETQ. The CDR3 length is 17 residues. CDR3: CASSRTTTGENTGELFF. CDR3 coding DNA: TGCGCCAGCAGTCGCACGACCACAGGAGAGAACACCGGGGAGCTGTTTTTT.

J is TRBJ1-2 and V is TRBV6-5, with 11 bases lining up with TRBD1. Germline V gene sequence: CDR1 MNHEY, CDR2 SVGAGI. There are 15 residues in the CDR3. With V trimmed by 6 bases and J by 6 bases, 9 bases remained unmatched. CDR3 DNA: TGTGCCAGCAGGGGTTCCCGGGACAGGGGGAATGGCTACACCTTC. This translates into CASRGSRDRGNGYTF.

There are many counts of this clone. The same CDR3 also results from other DNA sequences found in this sample. The genes are TRBV28 and TRBJ2-7; D gene ambiguous. This CDR3 has 11 amino acids. Trimming stripped 1 base from V and 7 bases from J, with 5 bases between. The germline V gene has CDR1 MDHEN and CDR2 SYDVKM. The DNA of the CDR3 is TGTGCCAGCAGTTTATCGAGAGAGCAGTACTTC. It yields the protein CASSLSREQYF. The full variable domain, with the rest looked up from reference TRBV28 and TRBJ2-7, is DVKVTQSSRYLVKRTGEKVFLECVQDMDHENMFWYRQDPGLGLRLIYFSYDVKMKEKGDIPEGYSVSREKKERFSLILESASTNQTSMYLCASSLSREQYFGPGTRLTVT.

This clone has only one observation. V is TRBV5-4 and J is TRBJ2-5; TRBD1 is a possible D gene (5 bases). CDR1 and CDR2 (germline): SGHNT, YYREEE (reference sequence). The CDR3 extends over 13 amino acids. The V end was cut by 2 bases, the J end by 5 bases, with 10 bases between. DNA of the CDR3: TGTGCCAGCAGCTTAAGGGGTGGGGAGACCCAGTACTTC. Translation gives CASSLRGGETQYF.

CDR3 nucleotide sequence: TGTGCCAGCCGGAAAACAGGGGGGGAGACCCAGTACTTC. Translating it yields CASRKTGGETQYF. The J gene is TRBJ2-5, the V gene TRBV28; 8 bases map to TRBD1. This CDR3 region has 13 residues. The V gene end was trimmed by 8 bases and the J gene end by 5 bases; junction bases not matched to a gene: 7. Germline CDR1 reads MDHEN; CDR2 reads SYDVKM.

This chain connects TRBV27 to TRBJ1-1; 8 bases agree with TRBD1. Looked up from germline, CDR1 is MNHEY and CDR2 is SMNVEV (reference sequence). The CDR3 loop spans 16 amino acids. V gave up 4 bases and J gave up 3 bases; unmatched junction bases: 10. The CDR3 reads CASSSLLRGLDTEAFF. CDR3 in DNA: TGTGCCAGCAGTTCGCTACTCAGGGGGCTGGACACTGAAGCTTTCTTT.

The rearrangement uses TRBV12-2 and TRBJ1-1. TRBV12-2 counts as a pseudogene. This CDR3 spans 10 amino acids. The CDR3 region has the DNA TGTGCAAGTCGGACTACTGAAGCTTTCTTT. Its translation is CASRTTEAFF.

The gene calls are TRBV27 and TRBJ2-7; D unresolved. The CDR3 runs 13 residues. Germline lookup yields CDR1 MNHEY and CDR2 SMNVEV (reference sequence). V was trimmed by 2 bases and J by 3 bases, leaving 8 bases between them. The CDR3 nucleotides are TGTGCCAGCAGTTTAGGAAGCGTCTACGAGCAGTACTTC. It codes for CASSLGSVYEQYF.

V is TRBV4-1 and J is TRBJ1-3; no firm D call. This CDR3 region has 15 residues. Trimming left V 0 bases short and J 5 bases short, with 11 bases between. The germline CDR1 and CDR2 sequences are MGHRA and YSYEKL. For the CDR3, the DNA is TGCGCCAGCAGCCAAGAGGGGTTCCAGCGAAACACCATATATTTT. It is translated as CASSQEGFQRNTIYF.